This TCR beta chain originates from a study of blood T cell repertoires in COVID-19. For the study at large: There were acute and convalescent COVID-19 samples, and they came from the United States, Italy and Spain. PBMCs, B-cell-depleted T cells, or T cells were the source of the cDNA or gDNA that made up the material.

The authors' processing: For nucleated cells, counts were estimated from reference gene primer amplification. Some clones are missing from TCRdb's copy, which holds only in-frame ones; the method was immunoSEQ multiplex PCR. That table supplies the V and J calls and clone size; D and trimming were determined from the DNA. The sample shows some 160,000 clones, over 75% of them seen only once. The CDR3 has 13 residues. Germline lookup yields CDR1 GTSNPN and CDR2 SVGIG (reference sequence). V was cut by 2 bases and J by 3 bases, with 10 bases left in between. The clonotype originates from a woman aged 50 to 65 with acute or convalescent COVID-19. The chain combines TRBV30 with TRBJ1-1, with D perhaps TRBD1 (6 bases). The specimen sequenced was peripheral blood. DNA for the CDR3: TGTGCCTGGAGTCAACAGGGTTACACTGAAGCTTTCTTT. Translated, it gives CAWSQQGYTEAFF.